This TCR beta chain was sequenced during a study of blood T cell repertoires in COVID-19. Looked up from germline, CDR1 is LGHNA and CDR2 is YSLEER. Trimming left V 0 bases short and J 5 bases short, with 16 bases between. The CDR3 spans 16 residues. Data came from immunoSEQ multiplex PCR; TCRdb stores just in-frame clones and leaves some out. The top ten hold roughly 4.9% of the sample, which has roughly 130,000 clones, 79% seen once. V usage is TRBV4-3 and J usage is TRBJ1-2, with D uncertain. The specimen was peripheral blood. The receptor was derived from a woman aged 70 to 79 with COVID-19, enrolled during active disease. CDR3 in amino acids: CASSQEGSGSAYGYTF. CDR3 bases: TGCGCCAGCAGCCAAGAAGGCAGCGGGAGCGCTTATGGCTACACCTTC.